This note documents a single TCR beta chain sequence. The specificity of this receptor is unknown. No per-base quality is available; no much larger clone lies one base away. Patients with a history of autoimmune disease or receiving systemic immunosuppression were excluded from the trial. Peripheral blood for TCR sequencing was collected from all dose cohorts at baseline, on cycle 4 day 1, and on cycle 7 day 1. Samples were obtained from an open-label, multicenter, first-in-human phase I dose-escalation trial of ivuxolimab. Adults with locally advanced or metastatic melanoma, renal cell carcinoma, hepatocellular carcinoma or head and neck squamous cell carcinoma were enrolled in the trial. CD4+ and CD8+ T cells were sorted separately from peripheral blood before TCR sequencing. Genomic DNA was extracted from sorted cells for sequencing of the TCRbeta CDR3 region. TCRbeta CDR3 regions were sequenced using the immunoSEQ Assay. TCRdb limited this immuneACCESS table to in-frame rearrangements with V and J called. A share of clones is missing; checked studies link under half to unresolved V genes, and the rest is unexplained. The sample records about 62,000 clones, 79% of which are singletons. The ten largest account for around 9.9% of the sample.

This sample was taken from a study of OX40 agonist ivuxolimab in advanced cancers. Background for the entire study: Ivuxolimab was a fully human IgG2 agonistic monoclonal antibody targeting the costimulatory receptor OX40 (CD134). Intravenous ivuxolimab was administered to patients every 2 weeks at six dose levels: 0.01, 0.1, 0.3, 1.5, 3 and 10 mg/kg. Of the approximately 54 dose-escalation patients, hepatocellular carcinoma was present in around 19, melanoma in approximately 15, renal cell carcinoma in 9 and head and neck cancer in 9. The dose-escalation cohort was 80% to 90% male with a mean age of roughly 60 years, ranging from about 23 to 85. Patients were allowed to have had prior anti-PD-1, anti-PD-L1 or anti-CTLA-4 therapy, and roughly 40% of the dose-escalation patients had been treated with checkpoint inhibitors. Three dose-escalation patients achieved partial responses, one with hepatocellular carcinoma and two with cutaneous melanoma. The purpose of peripheral TCRbeta sequencing was to test whether ivuxolimab changed TCR sequence diversity and led to clonal T-cell expansion. The paper describes the monotherapy dose-escalation part (N of about 47 patients) of the phase I trial of ivuxolimab. The research as a whole found: The antigen specificity of the clonally expanded peripheral T cells was not determined. On average, CD8+ T cells showed more expanded clones than CD4+ T cells after ivuxolimab. Low levels of normalized T-cell clonal expansion were also seen in some patients who did not respond. At doses from 0.1 to 3.0 mg/kg, clonal expansion was seen in both CD4+ and CD8+ blood T cells between baseline and week 6. In the 0.1-3.0 mg/kg groups, partial responders were among the patients with the lowest normalized peripheral clonal expansion, particularly in CD8+ T cells.

Trimming leaves V shorter by 0 bases and J shorter by 7 bases, with the junction holding 12 bases beyond the gene matches. The CDR3 numbers 19 residues from cysteine through phenylalanine. Only CDR3 DNA remains: 57 bases, in frame from the first base. CDR1 and CDR2, looked up from the germline V gene, are ENHRY and SYGVKD. The TCR originated in an adult with an advanced solid tumor such as melanoma, head and neck, liver or kidney cancer. This material consisted of CD4+ or CD8+ T cells sorted from blood, taken in a trial of the OX40 agonist ivuxolimab. The chain links TRBV10-3 with TRBJ2-1; TRBD2 lines up with 13 middle nucleotides. The CDR3 is CAISESTSGRAWIENEQFF. In nucleotide form, the sequence is TGTGCCATCAGTGAGTCTACTAGCGGGAGGGCCTGGATTGAGAATGAGCAGTTCTTC.